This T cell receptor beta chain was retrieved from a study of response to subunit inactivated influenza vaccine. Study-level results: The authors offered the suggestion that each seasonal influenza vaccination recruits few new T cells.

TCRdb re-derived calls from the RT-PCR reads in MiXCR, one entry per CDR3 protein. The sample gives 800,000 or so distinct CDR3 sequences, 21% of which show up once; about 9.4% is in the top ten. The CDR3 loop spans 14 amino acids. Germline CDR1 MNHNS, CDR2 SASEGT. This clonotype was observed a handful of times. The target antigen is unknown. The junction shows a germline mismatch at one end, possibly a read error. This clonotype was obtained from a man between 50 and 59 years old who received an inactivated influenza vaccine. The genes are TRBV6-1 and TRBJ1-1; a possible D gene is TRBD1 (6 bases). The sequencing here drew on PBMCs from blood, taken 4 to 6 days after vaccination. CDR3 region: CASSEATGNTEAFF. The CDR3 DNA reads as TGTGCCAGCAGCGAAGCGACAGGGAACACTGAAGCTTTCTTT.